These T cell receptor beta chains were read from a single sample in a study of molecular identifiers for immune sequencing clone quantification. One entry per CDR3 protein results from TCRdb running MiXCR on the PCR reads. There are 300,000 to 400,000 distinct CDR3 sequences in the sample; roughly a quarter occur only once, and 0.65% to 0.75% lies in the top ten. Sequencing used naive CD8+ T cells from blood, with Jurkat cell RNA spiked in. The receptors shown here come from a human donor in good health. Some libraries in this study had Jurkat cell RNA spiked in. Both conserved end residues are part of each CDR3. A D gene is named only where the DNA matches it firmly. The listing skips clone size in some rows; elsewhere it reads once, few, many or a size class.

CDR3: CASSMDVGRDYEQYF; DNA: TGTGCCAGTAGTATGGACGTCGGACGCGACTACGAGCAGTACTTC; size: few; J: TRBJ2-7; D: -; V: TRBV19
CDR3: CSAPLGYNEQFF; DNA: TGCAGCGCCCCCCTAGGTTACAATGAGCAGTTCTTC; size: few; J: TRBJ2-1; D: -; V: TRBV29-1
CDR3: CASSPDRGSTEAFF; DNA: TGTGCCAGCAGCCCCGACAGGGGTAGTACTGAAGCTTTCTTT; size: -; J: TRBJ1-1; D: TRBD1; V: TRBV3-1
CDR3: CASSQDSTGDLWALHF; DNA: TGCGCCAGCAGCCAAGATTCGACAGGGGACCTTTGGGCCCTCCACTTT; size: -; J: TRBJ1-6; D: TRBD1; V: TRBV4-3
CDR3: CASSLAGDGTGSYEQYF; DNA: TGTGCCAGCAGCTTAGCGGGTGACGGGACAGGGTCTTACGAGCAGTACTTC; size: few; J: TRBJ2-7; D: TRBD1; V: TRBV7-9
CDR3: CASNPGLGRDQPQHF; DNA: TGTGCCAGTAACCCAGGGTTGGGGAGGGATCAGCCCCAGCATTTT; size: -; J: TRBJ1-5; D: -; V: TRBV19
CDR3: CASSPPRGNEQFF; DNA: TGTGCCAGCAGCCCTCCGCGGGGCAATGAGCAGTTCTTC; size: -; J: TRBJ2-1; D: -; V: TRBV7-2
CDR3: CATSAGGPFDEQYF; DNA: TGTGCCACGTCAGCGGGAGGGCCGTTCGACGAGCAGTACTTC; size: many; J: TRBJ2-7; D: TRBD2; V: TRBV28
CDR3: CASRPGGPAGGPAHTQYF; DNA: TGTGCCAGCAGACCGGGGGGCCCAGCGGGAGGGCCTGCACATACGCAGTATTTT; size: few; J: TRBJ2-3; D: TRBD2; V: TRBV27
CDR3: CASSLGGTEASF; DNA: TGTGCCAGCAGTCTGGGTGGCACTGAAGCTTCCTTT; size: -; J: TRBJ1-1; D: -; V: TRBV28
CDR3: CASSWATGEYEQYF; DNA: TGTGCCAGCAGCTGGGCGACAGGGGAGTACGAGCAGTACTTC; size: -; J: TRBJ2-7; D: TRBD1; V: TRBV5-5
CDR3: CASSSPGQGTSGELFF; DNA: TGTGCCAGCAGTTCCCCGGGACAGGGGACCTCCGGGGAGCTGTTTTTT; size: many; J: TRBJ2-2; D: TRBD1; V: TRBV7-9
CDR3: CASSVGQQWYEQYF; DNA: TGTGCCAGCAGCGTGGGACAGCAGTGGTACGAGCAGTACTTC; size: -; J: TRBJ2-7; D: TRBD1; V: TRBV13
CDR3: CASRGQGDPNQPQHF; DNA: TGTGCCAGCAGAGGACAGGGGGATCCCAATCAGCCCCAGCATTTT; size: few; J: TRBJ1-5; D: TRBD1; V: TRBV6-2/TRBV6-3